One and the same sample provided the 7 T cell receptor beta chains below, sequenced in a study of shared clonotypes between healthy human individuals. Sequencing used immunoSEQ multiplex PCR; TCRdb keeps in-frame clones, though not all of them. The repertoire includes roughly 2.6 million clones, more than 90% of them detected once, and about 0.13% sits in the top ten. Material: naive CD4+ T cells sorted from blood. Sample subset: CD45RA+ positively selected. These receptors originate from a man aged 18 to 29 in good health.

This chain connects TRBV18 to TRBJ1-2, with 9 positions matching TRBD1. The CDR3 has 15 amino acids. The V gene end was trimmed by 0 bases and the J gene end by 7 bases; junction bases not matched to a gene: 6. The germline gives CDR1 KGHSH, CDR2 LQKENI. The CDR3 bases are TGTGCCAGCTCACCACCGGGACAGGGAGGACCTGGCTACACCTTC. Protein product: CASSPPGQGGPGYTF.

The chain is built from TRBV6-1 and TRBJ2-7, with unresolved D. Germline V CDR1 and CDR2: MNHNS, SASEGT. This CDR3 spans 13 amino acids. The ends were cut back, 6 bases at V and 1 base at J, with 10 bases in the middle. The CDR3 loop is CASSLSPSYEQYF. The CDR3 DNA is TGTGCCAGCAGCCTTTCCCCTTCCTACGAGCAGTACTTC.

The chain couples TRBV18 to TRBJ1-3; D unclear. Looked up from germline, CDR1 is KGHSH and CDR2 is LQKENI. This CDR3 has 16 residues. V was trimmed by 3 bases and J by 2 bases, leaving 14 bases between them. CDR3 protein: CASSPAGLGTGNTIYF. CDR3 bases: TGTGCCAGCTCACCCGCGGGATTAGGTACTGGAAACACCATATATTTT.

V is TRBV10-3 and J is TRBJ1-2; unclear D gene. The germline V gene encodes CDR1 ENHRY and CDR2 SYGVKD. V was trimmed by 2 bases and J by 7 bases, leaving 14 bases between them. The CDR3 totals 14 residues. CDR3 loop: CAISEGRGSIGYTF. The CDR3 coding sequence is TGTGCCATCAGTGAGGGACGGGGTAGTATTGGCTACACCTTC.

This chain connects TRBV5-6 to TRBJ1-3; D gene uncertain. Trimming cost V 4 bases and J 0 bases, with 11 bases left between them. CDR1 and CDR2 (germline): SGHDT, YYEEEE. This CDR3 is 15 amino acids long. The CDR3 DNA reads TGTGCCAGCAGCCTTAAACACAGCTCTGGAAACACCATATATTTT. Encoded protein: CASSLKHSSGNTIYF.

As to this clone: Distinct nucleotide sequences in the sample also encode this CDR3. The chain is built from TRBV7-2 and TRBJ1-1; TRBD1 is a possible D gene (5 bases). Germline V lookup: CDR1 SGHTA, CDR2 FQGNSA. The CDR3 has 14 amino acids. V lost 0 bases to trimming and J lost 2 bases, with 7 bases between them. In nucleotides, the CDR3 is TGTGCCAGCAGCTTAGCGGGGGGAAACACTGAAGCTTTCTTT. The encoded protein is CASSLAGGNTEAFF.

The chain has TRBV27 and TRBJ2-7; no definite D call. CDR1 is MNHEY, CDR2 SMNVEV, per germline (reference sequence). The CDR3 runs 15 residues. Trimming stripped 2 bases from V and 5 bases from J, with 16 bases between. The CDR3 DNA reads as TGTGCCAGCAGTTTAGCCCAGGTTTATAACCACGAGCAGTACTTC. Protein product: CASSLAQVYNHEQYF.